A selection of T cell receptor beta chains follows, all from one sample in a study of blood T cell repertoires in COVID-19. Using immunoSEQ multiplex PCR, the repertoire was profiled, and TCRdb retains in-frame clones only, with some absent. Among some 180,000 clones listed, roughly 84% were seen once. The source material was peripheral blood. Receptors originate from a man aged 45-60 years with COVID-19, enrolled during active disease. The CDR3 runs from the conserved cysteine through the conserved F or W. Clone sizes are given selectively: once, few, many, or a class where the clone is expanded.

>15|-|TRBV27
CASSLASGASGTQYF
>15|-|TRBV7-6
CASRDTGSSGNTIYF
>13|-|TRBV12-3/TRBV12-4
CASTLGRSYEQYF
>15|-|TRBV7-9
CASSLGQGVFYEQYF
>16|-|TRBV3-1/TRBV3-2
CASSRQTSEPTDTQYF
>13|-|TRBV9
CASSPGVADTQYF
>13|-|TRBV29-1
CSVRGDNQETQYF
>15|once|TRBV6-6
CASSGRDRGDYGYTF
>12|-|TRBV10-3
CAISESSGGYTF
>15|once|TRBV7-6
CASSRTGFSTDTQYF
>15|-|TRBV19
CASSTDRGYTGELFF
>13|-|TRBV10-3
CAISGLQGLTEYF
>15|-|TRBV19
CATHTLATTGNTIYF
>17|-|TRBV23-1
CASSQGERDRGMYGYTF
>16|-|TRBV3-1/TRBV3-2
CASSQGALGSGNTIYF
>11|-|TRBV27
CASRVGSEQFF
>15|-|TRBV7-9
CASSPRDDRGLEQYF
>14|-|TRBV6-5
CASRSTALSYEQYF
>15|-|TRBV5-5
CASSSWTSGSNEQFF
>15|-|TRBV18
CASSPQLSGRETQYF
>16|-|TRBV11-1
CASSPGTGGRNQPQHF
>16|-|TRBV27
CASSLLELFFGNTIYF
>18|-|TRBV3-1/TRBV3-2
CASSSTSGGTYSYNEQFF
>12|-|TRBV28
CASSSTTSTQYF
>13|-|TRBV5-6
CASSRTGGTEAFF
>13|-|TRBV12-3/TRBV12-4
CASTTSGANVLTF
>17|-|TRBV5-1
CASRIAGGLGSYNEQFF
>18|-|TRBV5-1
CASSLPGTSGRGTDTQYF
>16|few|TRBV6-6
CASSYSPGQGAGEQYF
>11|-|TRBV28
CASRDSYEQYF
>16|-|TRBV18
CASSPSWDRFDSPLHF
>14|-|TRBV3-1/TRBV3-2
CASSQSPGGETQYF
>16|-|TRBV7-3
CASSLGRDRFNNEQFF
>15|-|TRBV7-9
CASSFSGTGGGRLFF
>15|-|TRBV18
CASSLPGLSTDTQYF
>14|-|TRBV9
CASSVMTGEVVAFF
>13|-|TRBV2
CASSTRVPQPQHF
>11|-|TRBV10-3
CAISEGGTQYF
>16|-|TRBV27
CASSLDLTGPFEGYTF
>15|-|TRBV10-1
CASSDGLAGYNEQFF
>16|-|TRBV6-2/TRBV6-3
CASSYPPGGGNQPQHF
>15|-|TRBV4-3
CASSQDDRVNNEQFF
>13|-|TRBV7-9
CASSLAFRGEAFF
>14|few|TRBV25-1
CASSLTGYSYEQYF
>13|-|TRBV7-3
CATAGGPTGELFF
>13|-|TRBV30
CAWSGQGGTEAFF
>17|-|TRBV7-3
CASSSPRGSGRHNEQFF
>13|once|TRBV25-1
CASRRDLPYEQYF
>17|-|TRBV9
CASSVGGLAGVTGELFF
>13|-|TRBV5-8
CASRSGAQETQYF